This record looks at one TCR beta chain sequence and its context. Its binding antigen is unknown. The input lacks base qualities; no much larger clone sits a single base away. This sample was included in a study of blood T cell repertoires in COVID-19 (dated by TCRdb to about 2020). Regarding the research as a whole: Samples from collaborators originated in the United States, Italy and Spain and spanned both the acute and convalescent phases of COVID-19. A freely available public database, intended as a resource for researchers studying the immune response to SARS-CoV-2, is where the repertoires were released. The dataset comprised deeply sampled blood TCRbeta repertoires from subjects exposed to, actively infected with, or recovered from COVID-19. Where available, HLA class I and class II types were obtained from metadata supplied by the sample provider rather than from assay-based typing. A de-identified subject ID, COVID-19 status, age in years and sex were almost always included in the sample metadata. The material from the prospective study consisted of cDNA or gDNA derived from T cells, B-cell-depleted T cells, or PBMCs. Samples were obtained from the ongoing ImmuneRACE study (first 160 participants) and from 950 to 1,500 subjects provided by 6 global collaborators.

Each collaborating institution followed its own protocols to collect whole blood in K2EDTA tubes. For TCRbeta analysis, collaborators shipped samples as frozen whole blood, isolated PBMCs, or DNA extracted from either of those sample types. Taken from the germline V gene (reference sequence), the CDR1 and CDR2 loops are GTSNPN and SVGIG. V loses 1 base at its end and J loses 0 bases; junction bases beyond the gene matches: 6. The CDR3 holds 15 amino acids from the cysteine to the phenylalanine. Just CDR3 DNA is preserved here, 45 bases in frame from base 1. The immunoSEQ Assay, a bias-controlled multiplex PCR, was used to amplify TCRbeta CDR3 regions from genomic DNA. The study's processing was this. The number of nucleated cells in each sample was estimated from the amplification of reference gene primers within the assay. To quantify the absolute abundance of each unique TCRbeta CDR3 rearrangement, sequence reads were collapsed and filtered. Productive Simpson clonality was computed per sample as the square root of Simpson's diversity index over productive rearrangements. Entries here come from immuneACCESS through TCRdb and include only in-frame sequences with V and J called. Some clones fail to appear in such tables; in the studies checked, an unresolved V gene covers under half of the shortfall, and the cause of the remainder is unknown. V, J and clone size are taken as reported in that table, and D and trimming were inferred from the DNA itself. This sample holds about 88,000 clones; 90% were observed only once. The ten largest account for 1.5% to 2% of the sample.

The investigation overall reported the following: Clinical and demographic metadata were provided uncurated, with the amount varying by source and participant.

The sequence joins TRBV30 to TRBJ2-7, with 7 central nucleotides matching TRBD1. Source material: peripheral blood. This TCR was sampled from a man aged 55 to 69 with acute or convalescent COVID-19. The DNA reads TGTGCCTGGAGTGCCAATACAGGGGACTCCTACGAGCAGTACTTC. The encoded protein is CAWSANTGDSYEQYF.